This T cell receptor beta chain was sequenced during a study of blood T cell repertoires in COVID-19. About the research overall: The United States, Italy and Spain provided the acute and convalescent COVID-19 samples. PBMCs, B-cell-depleted T cells, or T cells provided the cDNA or gDNA that made up the material.

Per the original methods: From reference gene primer amplification, estimates of nucleated cell counts were derived. Assay: immunoSEQ multiplex PCR; the TCRdb copy retains only in-frame clones and omits some. V and J calls and clone size are those listed in that table; D and trimming were worked out from the DNA. The repertoire holds approximately 89,000 clones, with approximately 92% as singletons. J lost 6 bases, V lost 2 bases, and 6 bases had no gene match. This CDR3 has 13 residues. Germline V gene sequence: CDR1 GTSNPN, CDR2 SVGIG (reference sequence). The sequence derives from an older woman with active COVID-19. The J gene is TRBJ2-7, the V gene TRBV30; 8 bases line up with TRBD1. Sequenced sample: peripheral blood. In DNA form, the CDR3 reads TGTGCCTGGAGTTTGGACAGGGAGAGCGAGCAGTACTTC. Translation: CAWSLDRESEQYF.